This T cell receptor (beta chain) derives from a study of CD8 T cells in ankylosing spondylitis. Broader study findings: Blood of patients with ankylosing spondylitis appeared to be characterized by a TCR beta motif of about 8 highly homologous variants. Disease-linked clones reportedly showed significant enrichment in matched ankylosing spondylitis synovial fluid.

Ten or more counts support this clonotype. Its antigen is as yet unknown. CDR1 and CDR2 from the germline V gene are ENHRY and SYGVKD. The CDR3 contains 14 residues. Trimming stripped 3 bases from V and 3 bases from J, with 9 bases between. Making use of molecular barcodes, quantitative 5'-RACE generated TCR beta libraries. A single record per CDR3 protein comes from TCRdb applying MiXCR to the 5' RACE reads. The sample holds 180,000 or so distinct CDR3 sequences, 11% seen once. The chain is built from TRBV10-3 and TRBJ2-1, with no clear D. The TCR comes from a male donor with ankylosing spondylitis or in good health (not recorded which). Source material: blood, either unsorted or a sorted T cell fraction (not recorded which). CDR3 loop: CAISEAQNYNEQFF. The CDR3 nucleotides read TGTGCCATCAGTGAAGCCCAGAACTACAATGAGCAGTTCTTC.